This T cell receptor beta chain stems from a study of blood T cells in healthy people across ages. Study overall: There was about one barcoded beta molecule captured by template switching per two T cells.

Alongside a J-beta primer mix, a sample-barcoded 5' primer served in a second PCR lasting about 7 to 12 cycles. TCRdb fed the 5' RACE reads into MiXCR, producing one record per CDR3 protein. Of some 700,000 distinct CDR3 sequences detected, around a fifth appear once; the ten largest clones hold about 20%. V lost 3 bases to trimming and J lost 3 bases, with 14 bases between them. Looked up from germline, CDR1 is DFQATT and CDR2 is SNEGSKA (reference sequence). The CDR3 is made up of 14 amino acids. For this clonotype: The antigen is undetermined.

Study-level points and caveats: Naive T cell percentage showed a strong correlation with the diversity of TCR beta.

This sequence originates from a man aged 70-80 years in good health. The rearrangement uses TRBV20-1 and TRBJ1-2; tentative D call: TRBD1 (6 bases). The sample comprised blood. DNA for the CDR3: TGCAGTGCTAGGGACAGCACCAGAGACTATGGCTACACCTTC. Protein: CSARDSTRDYGYTF.